This entry lists 4 T cell receptor beta chains sequenced from one sample in a study of blood T cell repertoires in COVID-19. The data were produced by immunoSEQ multiplex PCR, yet TCRdb's version contains in-frame clones alone and is incomplete. The repertoire consists of 85,000 to 100,000 clones, with roughly 84% occurring once and the leading ten covering roughly 13%. Source material: peripheral blood. The receptors stem from an older woman in a cohort sampled during active or convalescent COVID-19.

The chain has TRBV6-4 and TRBJ1-2; no firm D call. V gave up 0 bases and J gave up 5 bases, with 10 bases separating them. Per germline, CDR1 MRHNA and CDR2 SNTAGT. The CDR3 contains 14 residues. The CDR3 loop is CASSDSRGRYGYTF. CDR3 DNA: TGTGCCAGCAGTGACTCGAGAGGGCGGTATGGCTACACCTTC.

The CDR3 region has the DNA TGTGCCAGCAGTGAAGGACTATATGGCTACACCTTC. Protein sequence: CASSEGLYGYTF. The chain couples TRBV6-1 to TRBJ1-2; no firm D call. Between the trimmed V and J ends, which lost 1 base and 5 bases, there was a span of 5 bases. The CDR3 contains 12 residues. Looked up from germline, CDR1 is MNHNS and CDR2 is SASEGT.

This chain uses TRBV5-1 with TRBJ1-6; D remains ambiguous. The CDR3 sequence is 17 residues long. From germline, CDR1 is SGHRS and CDR2 YFSETQ. The V end was cut by 0 bases, the J end by 8 bases, with 18 bases between. The CDR3 coding sequence is TGCGCCAGCAGCTTGGCTCCGGGAGGGATAAATGATTCACCCCTCCACTTT. This gives the protein CASSLAPGGINDSPLHF.

The chain has TRBV29-1 and TRBJ2-1; D remains unclear. The CDR3 covers 12 residues. CDR1 is SQVTM, CDR2 ANQGSEA, per germline. The ends were cut back, 6 bases at V and 6 bases at J, with 12 bases in the middle. The CDR3 sequence: CSVHYPSNEQFF. The CDR3 region has the DNA TGCAGCGTACACTATCCAAGCAATGAGCAGTTCTTC.